This T cell receptor beta chain is drawn from a study of cytomegalovirus exposure and HLA in healthy donors. Overall study context: Earlier, 180 million or so T cells were analyzed, and over 95 million unique TCR beta sequences were found among them.

PCR employed 60 Vbeta and 13 Jbeta primers. The assay was immunoSEQ multiplex PCR, and TCRdb's table has in-frame clones only and misses some. The sample records 200,000 to 250,000 clones, 85% being singletons. About this clone: Its antigen is still unknown.

The germline V gene has CDR1 LNHDA and CDR2 SQIVND (reference sequence). Germline trimming cut 2 bases from V and 10 bases from J; bases unmatched to any gene: 7. The CDR3 is made up of 15 amino acids. General study points: Through in vitro validation, a few CMV-associated chains were shown to be specific for CMV antigens. Later analysis identified a missense DCLRE1C variant that was linked to TCR beta V- and J-gene trimming.

Material: PBMCs. The TCR sequence derives from a girl aged 2 to 9 in good health and CMV-seronegative. The V gene is TRBV19, the J gene TRBJ1-5; 11 nucleotides agree with TRBD1. CDR3 nucleotides: TGTGCCAGTAGTATAAGCTCGGGACAGGGGGGACCCCAGCATTTT. Its protein is CASSISSGQGGPQHF.